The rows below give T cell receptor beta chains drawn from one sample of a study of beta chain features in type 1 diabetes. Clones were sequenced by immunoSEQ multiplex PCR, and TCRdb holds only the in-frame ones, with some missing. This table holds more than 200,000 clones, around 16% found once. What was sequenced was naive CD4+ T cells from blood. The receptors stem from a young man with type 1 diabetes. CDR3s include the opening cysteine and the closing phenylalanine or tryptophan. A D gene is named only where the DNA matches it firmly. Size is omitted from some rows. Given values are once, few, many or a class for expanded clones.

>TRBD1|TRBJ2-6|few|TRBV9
TGTGCCAGCAGCGTAGAAACAGGGGAGAGGGCCAACGTCCTGACTTTC
CASSVETGERANVLTF
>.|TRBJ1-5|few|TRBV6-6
TGTGCCAGCAGGGGGCTATATCAGCCCCAGCATTTT
CASRGLYQPQHF
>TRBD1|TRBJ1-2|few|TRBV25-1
TGTGCCAGCAGTGAATATGGATTACAGGGGGATGGCTACACCTTC
CASSEYGLQGDGYTF
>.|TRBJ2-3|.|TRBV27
TGTGCCAGCACCCTCCTAGGCACAGATACGCAGTATTTT
CASTLLGTDTQYF
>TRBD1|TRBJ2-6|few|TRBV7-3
TGTGCCAGCAGCAGGGACAGCTGGTCTGGGGCCAACGTCCTGACTTTC
CASSRDSWSGANVLTF
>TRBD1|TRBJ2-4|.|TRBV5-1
TGCGCCAGCAGCAGGACAGGGGGCGAAAACATTCAGTACTTC
CASSRTGGENIQYF
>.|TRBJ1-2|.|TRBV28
TGTGCCAGCAGTTTATCCGGGACGCAATTGTCGGGCTACACCTTC
CASSLSGTQLSGYTF
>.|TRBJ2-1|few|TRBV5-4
TGTGCCAGCAGCTTTTCGGCGGCCAGCTCCTACAATGAGCAGTTCTTC
CASSFSAASSYNEQFF
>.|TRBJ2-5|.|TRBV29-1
TGCAGCGTGAGGGAAGGGCAAGAGACCCAGTACTTC
CSVREGQETQYF
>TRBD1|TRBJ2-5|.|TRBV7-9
TGTGCCAGCAGCTACCCCCCGGGACAGGGGTCCCAAGAGACCCAGTACTTC
CASSYPPGQGSQETQYF
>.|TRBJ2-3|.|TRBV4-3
TGCGCCAGCAGCCAAGACGTTTCGTCAGATACGCAGTATTTT
CASSQDVSSDTQYF
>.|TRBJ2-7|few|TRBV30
TGTGCCTGGAGTGTAAGTGGAGCCCTCTACGAGCAGTACTTC
CAWSVSGALYEQYF
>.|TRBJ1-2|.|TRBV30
TGTGCCTGGACCGGGACGGAGAGCTATGGCTACACCTTC
CAWTGTESYGYTF
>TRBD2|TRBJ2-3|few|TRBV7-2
TGTGCCAGCAGCTGGAATAGCGGGATGGCAGATACGCAGTATTTT
CASSWNSGMADTQYF
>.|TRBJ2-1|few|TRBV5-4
TGTGCCAGCAGCCGGGACACGAGCTCCTACAATGAGCAGTTCTTC
CASSRDTSSYNEQFF
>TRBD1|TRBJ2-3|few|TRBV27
TGTGCCAGCAGGCCGATGAGGGGGCGGGCAGATACGCAGTATTTT
CASRPMRGRADTQYF
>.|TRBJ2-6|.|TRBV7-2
TGTGCCAGCAGTCAGCACTCTGGGGCCAACGTCCTGACTTTC
CASSQHSGANVLTF
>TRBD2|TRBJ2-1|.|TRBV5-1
TGCGCCAGCAGCTTCACTCTAGCGGATAGCTCCTACAATGAGCAGTTCTTC
CASSFTLADSSYNEQFF
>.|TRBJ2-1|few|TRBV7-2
TGTGCCAGCAGCTCACAGGAGTACAATGAGCAGTTCTTC
CASSSQEYNEQFF
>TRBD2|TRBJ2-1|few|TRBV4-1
TGCGCCAGCAGCCAAGGTTTGGCTAGCGGGAGTACAAGGGATGAGCAGTTCTTC
CASSQGLASGSTRDEQFF
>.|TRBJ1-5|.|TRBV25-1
TGTGCCAGCAGTGAAACTAATCAGCCCCAGCATTTT
CASSETNQPQHF
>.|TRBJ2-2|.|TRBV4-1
TGCGCCAGCAGCCCTCCACTAGTAACCACCGGGGAGCTGTTTTTT
CASSPPLVTTGELFF
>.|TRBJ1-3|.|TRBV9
TGTGCCAGCAGCATCGAGGGGCGAACTGGAAACACCATATATTTT
CASSIEGRTGNTIYF
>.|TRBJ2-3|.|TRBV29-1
TGCAGCGCCGATCCAGATACGCAGTATTTT
CSADPDTQYF
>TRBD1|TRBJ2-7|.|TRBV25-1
TGTGCCAGCAGTCTCCAGGGGGCCCACGAGCAGTACTTC
CASSLQGAHEQYF
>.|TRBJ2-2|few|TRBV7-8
TGTGCCAGCAGCTTGAACACCGGGGAGCTGTTTTTT
CASSLNTGELFF
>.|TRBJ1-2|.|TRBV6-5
TGTGCCAGCAGCCAACTCGGGCGGGAACAGTATGGCTACACCTTC
CASSQLGREQYGYTF
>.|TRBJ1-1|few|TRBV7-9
TGTGCCAGCAGCTTGATCCAGTCTAACACTGAAGCTTTCTTT
CASSLIQSNTEAFF
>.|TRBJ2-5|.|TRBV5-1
TGCGCCAGCAGCTTGGCCGCAGGCAGCCAAGAGACCCAGTACTTC
CASSLAAGSQETQYF
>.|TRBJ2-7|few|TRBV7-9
TGTGCCAGCAGCTCCCCGGCAGGGAGCTCCTACGAGCAGTACTTC
CASSSPAGSSYEQYF
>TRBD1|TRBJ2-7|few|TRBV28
TGTGCCAGCAGTACCCCGGGACAGGGGGCGAGGAACGAGCAGTACTTC
CASSTPGQGARNEQYF
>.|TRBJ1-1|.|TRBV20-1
TGCAGTGCTACGGAGAACACTGAAGCTTTCTTT
CSATENTEAFF
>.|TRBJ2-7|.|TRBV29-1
TGCAGCGTTGCGGGCAGGGTCTCCTACGAGCAGTACTTC
CSVAGRVSYEQYF
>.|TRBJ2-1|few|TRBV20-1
TGCAGTGGGAGAAACGAGCAGCAGTTCTTC
CSGRNEQQFF
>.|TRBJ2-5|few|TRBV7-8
TGTGCCACCTCGCAGGGGTACCAAGAGACCCAGTACTTC
CATSQGYQETQYF
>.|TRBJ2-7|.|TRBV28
TGTGCCAGCAGTTTCGACACTGCAGCTCCTAACGAGCAGTACTTC
CASSFDTAAPNEQYF
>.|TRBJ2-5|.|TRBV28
TGTGCCAGCAGTTTTGGAGCCCAAGAGACCCAGTACTTC
CASSFGAQETQYF
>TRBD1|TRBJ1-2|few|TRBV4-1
TGCGCCAGCAGCCCAGACAGGGACTATGGCTACACCTTC
CASSPDRDYGYTF
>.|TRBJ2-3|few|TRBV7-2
TGTGCCAGCAGCGCAGAGTTCTGGGCAGATACGCAGTATTTT
CASSAEFWADTQYF